Below, one T cell receptor (beta chain) is given with its context. Antigen: not known. From germline, CDR1 is SNHLY and CDR2 FYNNEI. V shed 6 bases and J 4 bases; nucleotides not matched to a gene: 9. This CDR3 comprises 15 residues. Vbeta (60) and Jbeta (13) primers were used in the PCR. Clones were sequenced by immunoSEQ multiplex PCR, and TCRdb holds only the in-frame ones, with some missing. The sample yields roughly 120,000 clones, 86% seen once. The sample is drawn from a study of cytomegalovirus exposure and HLA in healthy donors. Study information: An earlier analysis identified 120 million or so unique TCR beta sequences in some 170 million T cells.

Study-level results: The authors enumerated some 160 TCR beta chains as linked to cytomegalovirus. Later work found that TCR association rates differed between HLA loci; DRB1 had the most and HLA-C the fewest. The analysis excluded some indistinguishable V segments, including TRBV6-2 and TRBV6-3.

Source material: PBMCs. The TCR originated in a man in his forties or fifties in good health and CMV-seronegative. The chain combines TRBV2 with TRBJ2-3; 8 nucleotides line up with TRBD2. The CDR3 DNA is TGTGCCAGCAGGAATAGCGGGGCGGCCTCAGATACGCAGTATTTT. It yields the protein CASRNSGAASDTQYF.